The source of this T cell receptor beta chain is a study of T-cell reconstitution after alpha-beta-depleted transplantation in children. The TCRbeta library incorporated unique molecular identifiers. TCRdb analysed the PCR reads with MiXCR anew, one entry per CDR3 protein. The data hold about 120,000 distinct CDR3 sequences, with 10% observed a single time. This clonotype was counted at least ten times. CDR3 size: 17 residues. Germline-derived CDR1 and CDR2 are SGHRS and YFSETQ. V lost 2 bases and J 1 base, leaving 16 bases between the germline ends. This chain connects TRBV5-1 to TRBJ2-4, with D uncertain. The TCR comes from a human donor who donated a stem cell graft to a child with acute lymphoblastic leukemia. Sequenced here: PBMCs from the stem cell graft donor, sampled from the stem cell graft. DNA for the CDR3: TGCGCCAGCAGCTTATCGGCAGGAATGGGGGCCAAAAACATTCAGTACTTC. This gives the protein CASSLSAGMGAKNIQYF.